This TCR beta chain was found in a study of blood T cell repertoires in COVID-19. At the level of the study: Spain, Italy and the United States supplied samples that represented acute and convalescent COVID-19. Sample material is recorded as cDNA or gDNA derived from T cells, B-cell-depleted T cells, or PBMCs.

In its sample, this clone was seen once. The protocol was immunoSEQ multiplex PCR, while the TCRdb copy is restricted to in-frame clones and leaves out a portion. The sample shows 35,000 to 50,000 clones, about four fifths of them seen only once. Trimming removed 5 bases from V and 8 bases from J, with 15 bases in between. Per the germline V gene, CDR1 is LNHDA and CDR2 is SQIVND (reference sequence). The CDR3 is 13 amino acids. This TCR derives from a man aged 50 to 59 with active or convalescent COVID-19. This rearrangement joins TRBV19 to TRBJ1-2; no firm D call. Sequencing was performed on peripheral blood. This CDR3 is CASSPYGFSGYTF. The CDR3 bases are TGTGCCAGTAGTCCCTACGGGTTCTCCGGCTACACCTTC.